The 15 T cell receptor beta chains below come from one sample, sequenced in a study of T-cell reconstitution after alpha-beta-depleted transplantation in children. TCRbeta library construction was performed incorporating unique molecular identifiers. TCRdb passed the PCR reads through MiXCR, listing each CDR3 protein once. The sample comprises 600,000 or so distinct CDR3 sequences, under 30% of which are singletons, and around 14% rests with the top ten. The starting material was PBMCs, mostly from graft donor cells, obtained 360 days after TCRalphabeta/CD19-depleted stem cell transplant. Every receptor here comes from a boy younger than two who had a stem cell transplant for acute myeloid leukemia, so the T cells may come from the graft donor.

This clonotype was seen more than once but under ten times. V gene TRBV30 combines with J gene TRBJ1-1; tentatively, D is TRBD1 (6 bases). Germline V gene lookup returns CDR1 GTSNPN and CDR2 SVGIG (reference sequence). The CDR3 runs 11 residues. V lost 3 bases and J 6 bases, leaving 8 bases between the germline ends. The CDR3 here is CAWRGGPEAFF. The CDR3 bases are TGTGCCTGGAGGGGGGGGCCTGAAGCTTTCTTT. Full variable domain (missing parts from reference TRBV30 and TRBJ1-1): SQTIHQWPATLVQPVGSPLSLECTVEGTSNPNLYWYRQAAGRGLQLLFYSVGIGQISSEVPQNLSASRPQDRQFILSSKKLLLSDSGFYLCAWRGGPEAFFGQGTRLTVV.

The chain joins TRBV13 to TRBJ2-7; D may match TRBD1 or TRBD2 (5 bases each). Germline CDR1 PRHDT, CDR2 FYEKMQ (reference sequence). V was clipped by 5 bases and J by 5 bases, with 13 bases between them. This CDR3 contains 13 residues. CDR3 coding DNA: TGTGCCAGCAGCCCCCGGATGGGGGACGAGCAGTACTTC. Protein product: CASSPRMGDEQYF.

V is TRBV15 and J is TRBJ1-5; 7 bases are shared with TRBD1. CDR1 is LNHNV, CDR2 YYDKDF, per germline (reference sequence). CDR3 size: 13 residues. V was pared by 8 bases and J by 4 bases, with 5 bases of the junction left unmatched. The CDR3 nucleotides read TGTGCCACCCGGACAGGAGCGAATCAGCCCCAGCATTTT. Its translation is CATRTGANQPQHF.

This clonotype was observed at least ten times. The chain uses TRBV24-1 and TRBJ1-2; no clear D. This CDR3 spans 12 amino acids. Trimming shortened V by 4 bases and J by 4 bases, and 6 bases separated the two germline ends. Germline values: CDR1 KGHDR, CDR2 SFDVKD. The CDR3 reads CATSDSSYGYTF. CDR3 sequence (DNA): TGTGCCACCAGTGACAGTTCCTATGGCTACACCTTC.

This clonotype has just a few counts. This rearrangement joins TRBV21-1 to TRBJ2-5. TRBV21-1 is annotated as a pseudogene. The CDR3 runs to 15 residues. In DNA, the CDR3 is TGTGCCAGCAAAAGGATTCACAGGGACCAAGAGACCCAGTACTTC. This gives the protein CASKRIHRDQETQYF.

The chain uses TRBV12-5 and TRBJ1-6; the match to TRBD1 covers 7 bases. This CDR3 contains 14 residues. V trimming: 6 bases; J trimming: 11 bases; junction bases outside the gene matches: 10. Germline loops: CDR1 LGHNT, CDR2 FRNRAP. The CDR3 protein is CASGPTGRSAPLHF. The CDR3, as DNA: TGTGCTAGTGGCCCGACAGGGAGATCAGCACCCCTCCACTTT.

J is TRBJ1-2 and V is TRBV20-1; the match to TRBD1 covers 7 bases. This CDR3 region has 12 residues. Germline V CDR1 and CDR2: DFQATT, SNEGSKA (reference sequence). V dropped 6 bases and J dropped 8; count of bases not matched to a gene: 9. CDR3 sequence (DNA): TGCAGTGCCACACTGACAGGGTGGGGCTACACCTTC. Residues: CSATLTGWGYTF.

This clonotype was counted a few times. The chain is built from TRBV12-3 or TRBV12-4 and TRBJ1-5; D is perhaps TRBD1 (6 bases). Between the trimmed V and J ends, which lost 3 bases and 0 bases, there was a span of 9 bases. There are 15 residues in the CDR3. The CDR3 DNA follows: TGTGCCAGCAGTTTCGGACAGATTAGCAATCAGCCCCAGCATTTT. Its protein product is CASSFGQISNQPQHF.

This chain uses TRBV25-1 with TRBJ2-2; 8 nucleotides match TRBD2. Germline trimming cut 7 bases from V and 1 base from J; bases unmatched to any gene: 8. CDR1 and CDR2 (germline): MGHDK, SYGVNS. This CDR3 is built from 16 residues. CDR3 sequence: CASTPGGRGNTGELFF. The CDR3 DNA reads as TGTGCCAGCACCCCGGGGGGGAGAGGGAACACCGGGGAGCTGTTTTTT.

The chain recombines TRBV10-3 with TRBJ2-1, with D possibly being TRBD2 (5 bases). With 10 bases removed from V and 5 bases from J, the gap between germline ends came to 18 bases. The CDR3 is 14 residues long. From germline, CDR1 is ENHRY and CDR2 SYGVKD. The CDR3 DNA reads TGTGCCACGGAAAGGACTGGTTCCAACAATGAGCAGTTCTTC. This translates into CATERTGSNNEQFF.

This rearrangement joins TRBV14 to TRBJ2-7; the D is unclear. The germline V gene encodes CDR1 SGHDN and CDR2 FVKESK. V gave up 8 bases and J gave up 2 bases, with 10 bases separating them. The CDR3 spans 12 residues. The CDR3: CASGRSPYEQYF. The CDR3 region has the DNA TGTGCCAGCGGTCGCAGTCCCTACGAGCAGTACTTC. The full variable domain, completed using reference TRBV14 and TRBJ2-7, is EAGVTQFPSHSVIEKGQTVTLRCDPISGHDNLYWYRRVMGKEIKFLLHFVKESKQDESGMPNNRFLAERTGGTYSTLKVQPAELEDSGVYFCASGRSPYEQYFGPGTRLTVT.

The J gene is TRBJ1-1, the V gene TRBV5-1; tentatively, D is TRBD1 (5 bases). Germline values: CDR1 SGHRS, CDR2 YFSETQ. Trimming shortened V by 4 bases and J by 1 base, and 11 bases separated the two germline ends. The CDR3 loop spans 14 amino acids. The CDR3 here is CASSGVQENTEAFF. In nucleotides, the CDR3 is TGCGCCAGCAGCGGGGTACAGGAGAACACTGAAGCTTTCTTT. The entire variable domain, with the rest obtained from reference TRBV5-1 and TRBJ1-1, is as follows: KAGVTQTPRYLIKTRGQQVTLSCSPISGHRSVSWYQQTPGQGLQFLFEYFSETQRNKGNFPGRFSGRQFSNSRSEMNVSTLELGDSALYLCASSGVQENTEAFFGQGTRLTVV.

This clonotype was counted a single time. For the CDR3, the DNA is TGCAGTGCTAGGGGGCTCCTCGGGACAAATGAGCAGTTCTTC. Its protein product is CSARGLLGTNEQFF. The genes are TRBV20-1 and TRBJ2-1, with D tentatively TRBD1 (6 bases). The V gene's germline CDR1 is DFQATT and CDR2 SNEGSKA (reference sequence). The CDR3 runs 14 residues. V lost 3 bases and J 7 bases, leaving 16 bases between the germline ends.

CDR3 bases: TGTGCCAGCAGTCCTAAGACAGGCCTGAGCTCCTACAATGAGCAGTTCTTC. This encodes CASSPKTGLSSYNEQFF. V gene TRBV6-4 combines with J gene TRBJ2-1, with D perhaps matching TRBD1 (6 bases). CDR3 length: 17 amino acids. Germline V gives CDR1 MRHNA, CDR2 SNTAGT. V was shortened by 5 bases and J by 0 bases, with 17 bases between the two germline ends.

This clonotype was recorded at least ten times. This chain links TRBV12-3 or TRBV12-4 with TRBJ2-1, with 7 bases matching TRBD1. Trimming took 3 bases from V and 1 from J; bases not matched to a gene: 6. The length of the CDR3 is 16 residues. CDR3 loop: CASSLTRDSSYNEQFF. The CDR3 bases are TGTGCCAGCAGTTTGACCCGGGACAGTTCCTACAATGAGCAGTTCTTC.